Presented here are 20 T cell receptor beta chains from one specimen sequenced in a study of monozygotic twins with inflammatory bowel disease. TCRdb re-called the 5' RACE reads and shows each CDR3 protein once, DNA omitted. The sample features around 230,000 distinct CDR3 sequences, with approximately 1.6% in its top ten. The sample consisted of blood. Source of these receptors: a human donor with ulcerative colitis or Crohn's disease, or a healthy co-twin of an affected twin (not recorded which).

The V call is TRBV7-9, the J call TRBJ1-5. Looked up from germline, CDR1 is SEHNR and CDR2 is FQNEAQ (reference sequence). The CDR3 has 14 amino acids. Here the CDR3 reads CASSPEALTQPQHF.

This chain uses TRBV2 with TRBJ2-7. CDR3 length equals 12 residues. Germline-derived CDR1 and CDR2 are SNHLY and FYNNEI. CDR3 in amino acids: CASRAVSYEQYF.

The V and J genes are TRBV5-4 and TRBJ1-2; TCRdb gives TRBD1 as the D gene, but with no DNA this cannot be confirmed. The length of the CDR3 is 14 residues. Germline CDR1 reads SGHNT; CDR2 reads YYREEE (reference sequence). CDR3 residues: CASSLGQVSYGYTF.

V usage is TRBV21-1 and J usage is TRBJ2-1; TCRdb gives TRBD1 as the D gene, but with no DNA this cannot be confirmed. TRBV21-1 is tagged as a pseudogene. The CDR3 loop spans 15 amino acids. The CDR3 loop reads CASSADGVSADEQFF.

V is TRBV7-9 and J is TRBJ1-1. CDR1 is SEHNR, CDR2 FQNEAQ, per germline (reference sequence). This CDR3 spans 15 amino acids. CDR3 sequence: CASSLGGKGNTEAFF.

CDR3 protein: CASSQVGTNEQYF. The chain employs TRBV4-1 and TRBJ2-7. The CDR3 sequence is 13 residues long. Germline CDR1 and CDR2: MGHRA and YSYEKL.

The V gene is TRBV18, the J gene TRBJ1-5; TCRdb's D gene call, TRBD1, goes unchecked for lack of DNA. The CDR3 has 14 residues. The germline gives CDR1 KGHSH, CDR2 LQKENI. The CDR3: CASSPNRGGQPQHF.

The chain recombines TRBV19 with TRBJ1-2; TCRdb reports TRBD1, a call that lacks DNA to check it against. The CDR3 consists of 14 residues. The germline V gene encodes CDR1 LNHDA and CDR2 SQIVND (reference sequence). The CDR3 is CASSGGQVNYGYTF.

The gene calls are TRBV19 and TRBJ1-6; the D gene TCRdb calls, TRBD1, cannot be checked with no DNA. The CDR3 loop spans 15 amino acids. Germline V gene sequence: CDR1 LNHDA, CDR2 SQIVND (reference sequence). The CDR3 reads CASTPEPLNGSPLHF.

This chain joins TRBV20-1 and TRBJ1-5; the D gene TCRdb calls, TRBD1, cannot be checked with no DNA. The CDR3 is 14 amino acids. Germline V gene sequence: CDR1 DFQATT, CDR2 SNEGSKA (reference sequence). The CDR3 loop reads CSARKEQGNQPQHF.

The J gene is TRBJ1-5, the V gene TRBV2; TCRdb's D call, TRBD1, is unchecked because there is no DNA. The CDR3 consists of 15 residues. The germline V gene encodes CDR1 SNHLY and CDR2 FYNNEI. The CDR3 spells CASNPDRGGYQPQHF. The full variable domain, its missing parts supplied by reference TRBV2 and TRBJ1-5, is EPEVTQTPSHQVTQMGQEVILRCVPISNHLYFYWYRQILGQKVEFLVSFYNNEISEKSEIFDDQFSVERPDGSNFTLKIRSTKLEDSAMYFCASNPDRGGYQPQHFGDGTRLSIL.

The CDR3 protein is CSVRGRQGQFF. The chain recombines TRBV29-1 with TRBJ2-1; no DNA is available, so the TRBD2 call from TCRdb remains unchecked. Germline V gives CDR1 SQVTM, CDR2 ANQGSEA. The CDR3 spans 11 residues.

The chain links TRBV18 to TRBJ1-1; the TCRdb call, TRBD1, lacks DNA for checking. This CDR3 has 13 residues. Germline CDR1 reads KGHSH; CDR2 reads LQKENI. This chain's CDR3 is CASSPRTATEAFF.

The genes are TRBV12-3 or TRBV12-4 and TRBJ2-7; the TRBD1 assignment by TCRdb is unverifiable without DNA. The CDR3 covers 14 residues. This CDR3 reads CASSLPGQEYGQYF.

This sequence joins TRBV11-3 and TRBJ2-2; TCRdb names TRBD1, which stays unverified in the absence of DNA. The CDR3 length is 17 residues. The germline V gene has CDR1 SGHNT and CDR2 YENEEA. The CDR3 spells CASSPTPGQNIGGELFF. Looking up the rest from reference TRBV11-3 and TRBJ2-2 gives the full variable domain: EAGVVQSPRYKIIEKKQPVAFWCNPISGHNTLYWYLQNLGQGPELLIRYENEEAVDDSQLPKDRFSAERLKGVDSTLKIQPAELGDSAVYLCASSPTPGQNIGGELFFGEGSRLTVL.

This chain's CDR3 is CSARAVVSRSEQYF. The rearrangement uses TRBV20-1 and TRBJ2-7. The CDR3 has 14 amino acids. Germline assignment: CDR1 DFQATT and CDR2 SNEGSKA (reference sequence).

This CDR3 is CASSSPGQGFNSPLHF. V is TRBV28 and J is TRBJ1-6; lacking DNA, the TRBD1 call made by TCRdb goes unchecked. This CDR3 is 16 amino acids long. Germline values: CDR1 MDHEN, CDR2 SYDVKM.

The chain couples TRBV20-1 to TRBJ2-1. The germline V gene encodes CDR1 DFQATT and CDR2 SNEGSKA (reference sequence). The CDR3 loop spans 12 amino acids. The CDR3 region is CSARRDYNEQFF.

The chain carries TRBV2 and TRBJ1-2; TCRdb returns TRBD1, unconfirmable since there is no DNA. This CDR3 has 16 residues. Germline CDR1 and CDR2: SNHLY and FYNNEI. The CDR3 region is CASSEALLRQGGGYTF. Variable domain in full (rest from reference TRBV2 and TRBJ1-2): EPEVTQTPSHQVTQMGQEVILRCVPISNHLYFYWYRQILGQKVEFLVSFYNNEISEKSEIFDDQFSVERPDGSNFTLKIRSTKLEDSAMYFCASSEALLRQGGGYTFGSGTRLTVV.

The chain links TRBV7-2 to TRBJ2-1; the TRBD2 assignment by TCRdb is unverifiable without DNA. Germline V gives CDR1 SGHTA, CDR2 FQGNSA. CDR3 length equals 15 residues. CDR3 region: CASSLLSGGTNEQFF.